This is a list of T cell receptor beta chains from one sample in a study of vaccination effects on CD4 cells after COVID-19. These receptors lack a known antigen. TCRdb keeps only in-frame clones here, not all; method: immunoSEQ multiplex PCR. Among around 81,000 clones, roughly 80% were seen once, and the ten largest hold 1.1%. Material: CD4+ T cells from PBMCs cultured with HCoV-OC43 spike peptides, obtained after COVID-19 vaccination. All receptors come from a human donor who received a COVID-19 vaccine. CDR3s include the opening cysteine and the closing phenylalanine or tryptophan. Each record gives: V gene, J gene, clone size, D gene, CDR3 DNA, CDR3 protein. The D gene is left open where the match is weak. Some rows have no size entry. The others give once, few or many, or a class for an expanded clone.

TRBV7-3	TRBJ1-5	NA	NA	TGTGCCAGCAGCTTATACTGGGTAAATCAGCCCCAGCATTTT	CASSLYWVNQPQHF
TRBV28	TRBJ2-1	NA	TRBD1	TGTGCCAGCCGCCTTGGGGGACAGGGGAAGGGGCATGAGCAGTTCTTC	CASRLGGQGKGHEQFF
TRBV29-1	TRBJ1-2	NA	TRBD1	TGCAGCGTCGCAGGGGGGGGAGGTGGCACCTCGGGTGGCTACACCTTC	CSVAGGGGGTSGGYTF
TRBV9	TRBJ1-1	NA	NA	TGTGCCAGCAGCGTAGCGACAGTTGGGAACACTGAAGCTTTCTTT	CASSVATVGNTEAFF
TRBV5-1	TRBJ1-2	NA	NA	TGCGCCAGCAGCAATATGGGCTTGGACAGCTTACTCACGGCTACTAACTATGGCTACACCTTC	CASSNMGLDSLLTATNYGYTF
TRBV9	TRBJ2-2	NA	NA	TGTGCCAGCAGCGTAGAGATCGCAGACACCGGGGAGCTGTTTTTT	CASSVEIADTGELFF
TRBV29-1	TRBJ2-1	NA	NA	TGCAGCGTTGACCGGTTTCTTACCTACAATGAGCAGTTCTTC	CSVDRFLTYNEQFF
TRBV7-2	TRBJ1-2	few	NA	TGTGCCAGCAGCTTAGAACAGGGAGTGGGCGGCTACACCTTC	CASSLEQGVGGYTF
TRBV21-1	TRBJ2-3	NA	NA	TGTGCCAGCAGCAAAGCGGCAGTAGGGTCCTTCAGGTATTTT	CASSKAAVGSFRYF
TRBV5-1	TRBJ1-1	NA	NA	TGCGCCAGCAGCTTGATGGGTGGGGGGCCCAACACTGAAGCTTTCTTT	CASSLMGGGPNTEAFF
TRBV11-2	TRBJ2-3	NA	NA	TGTGCCAGCTCCAACACAGATACGCAGTATTTT	CASSNTDTQYF
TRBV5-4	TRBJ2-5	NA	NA	TGTGCCAGCAGCTTGGATAAACGGGGGCGCGGCTCTCAAGAGACCCAGTACTTC	CASSLDKRGRGSQETQYF
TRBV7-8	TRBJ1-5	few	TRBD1	TGTGCCAGCAGCGACAGGGGGTCCCTCCGGTCCCAGCATTTT	CASSDRGSLRSQHF
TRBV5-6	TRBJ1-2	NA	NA	TGTGCCAGCAGCACGCCCCCGGGAGATGGCTACACCTTC	CASSTPPGDGYTF
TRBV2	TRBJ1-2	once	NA	TGTGCCAGCTCTTCCGGGGGGTTGTTCTATGGCTACACCTTC	CASSSGGLFYGYTF
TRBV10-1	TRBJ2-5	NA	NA	TGCGCCAGCAGTGAGGGGGAGGGGGCGGACGGGGAGACCCAGTACTTC	CASSEGEGADGETQYF
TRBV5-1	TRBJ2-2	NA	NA	TGCGCCAGCAGCTCGGTCCCTTATGGGGGGGAGCTGTTTTTT	CASSSVPYGGELFF
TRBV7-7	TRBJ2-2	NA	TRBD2	TGTGCCACCCCGGGACTAGCGGGGGGGCACACCGGGGAGCTGTTTTTT	CATPGLAGGHTGELFF
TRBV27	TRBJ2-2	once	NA	TGTGCCAGCAGCAGGGCAGCCGGGGAGCTGTTTTTT	CASSRAAGELFF
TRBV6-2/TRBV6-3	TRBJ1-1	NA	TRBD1	TGTGCCAGCAGTTGGCGAGGGGGCCTGGCTTTCTTT	CASSWRGGLAFF
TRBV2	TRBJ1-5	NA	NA	TGTGCCAGCAGTGACGACAGTTATAGCAATCAGCCCCAGCATTTT	CASSDDSYSNQPQHF
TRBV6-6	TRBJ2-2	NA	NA	TGTGCCAGCAGTCCCGGACGGAACGGGGAGCTGTTTTTT	CASSPGRNGELFF
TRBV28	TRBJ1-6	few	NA	TGTGCCAGCAGTCCCCAAGGGGTGACTTCACCCCTCCACTTT	CASSPQGVTSPLHF
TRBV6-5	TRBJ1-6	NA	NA	TGTGCCAGCAGTTACGGGTTAAATTCACCCCTCCACTTT	CASSYGLNSPLHF
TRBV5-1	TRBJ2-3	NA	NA	TGCGCCAGCAGCTCACTACTAGGCGGAGCCACAGATACGCAGTATTTT	CASSSLLGGATDTQYF
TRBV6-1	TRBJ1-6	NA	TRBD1	TGTGCCAGCAGTGAAAGAGTCAGGGCAGGGGGAAATTCACCCCTCCACTTT	CASSERVRAGGNSPLHF
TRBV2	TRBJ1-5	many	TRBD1	TGTGCCAGCACAGGGGGGGCGAATCAGCCCCAGCATTTT	CASTGGANQPQHF
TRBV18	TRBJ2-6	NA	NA	TGTGCCAGCTCACCAGAACTCTCTGGGGCCAACGTCCTGACTTTC	CASSPELSGANVLTF
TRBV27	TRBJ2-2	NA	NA	TGTGCCAGCAGTAGACCGCCGACAGGGAACACCGGGGAGCTGTTTTTT	CASSRPPTGNTGELFF
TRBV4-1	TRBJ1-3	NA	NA	TGCGCCAGCAGCCAAGATACGACGGCGGCACTTTATAGCTCTGGAAACACCATATATTTT	CASSQDTTAALYSSGNTIYF
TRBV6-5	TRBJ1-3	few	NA	TGTGCCAGCAGTCTTGGGACACCCGGAAACACCATATATTTT	CASSLGTPGNTIYF
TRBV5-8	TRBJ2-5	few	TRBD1	TGTGCCAGCAGCCTAGGGACAGGCCGAGAGACCCAGTACTTC	CASSLGTGRETQYF
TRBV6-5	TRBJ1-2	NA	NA	TGTGCCGGCCAGATGTGGGGGACTGGGCCCTATGGCTACACCTTC	CAGQMWGTGPYGYTF
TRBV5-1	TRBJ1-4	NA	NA	TGCGCCAGCCGATCGGGGAGAAGTATTAATGAAAAACTGTTTTTT	CASRSGRSINEKLFF
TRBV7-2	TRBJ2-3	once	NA	TGTGCCAGCAGCCTTGATTCGACCGGGGGCACAGATACGCAGTATTTT	CASSLDSTGGTDTQYF
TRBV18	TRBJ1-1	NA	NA	TGTGCCAGCTCACCCAACCACCCGCGTAGCACTGAAGCTTTCTTT	CASSPNHPRSTEAFF
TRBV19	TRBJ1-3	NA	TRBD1	TGTGCCAGTAGTATGAAGGGGGCGCCGTCTGGAAACACCATATATTTT	CASSMKGAPSGNTIYF
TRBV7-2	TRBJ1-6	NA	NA	TGTGCCAGCAGCAATACCTGGACCGTCGATTCACCCCTCCACTTT	CASSNTWTVDSPLHF
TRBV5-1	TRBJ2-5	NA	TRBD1	TGCGCCAGCAGCTTGTTGGCAGGGGGCGATCAAGAGACCCAGTACTTC	CASSLLAGGDQETQYF
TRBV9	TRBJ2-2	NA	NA	TGTGCCAGCAGCCCTCTCTATGCCGGGGAGCTGTTTTTT	CASSPLYAGELFF
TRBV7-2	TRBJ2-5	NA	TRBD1	TGTGCCAGCAGCTCGAGGGGGCCCACGGGAGAGACCCAGTACTTC	CASSSRGPTGETQYF
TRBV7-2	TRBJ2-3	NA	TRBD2	TGTGCCAGCAGCTTAGGTTTCCTAGCGGGGGGCACAGATACGCAGTATTTT	CASSLGFLAGGTDTQYF
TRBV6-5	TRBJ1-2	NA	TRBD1	TGTGCCAGCAGTTACACAGGGGGGGGGAACTATGGCTACACCTTC	CASSYTGGGNYGYTF
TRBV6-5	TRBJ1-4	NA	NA	TGTGCCAGCATGAGGGGTACTAATGAAAAACTGTTTTTT	CASMRGTNEKLFF
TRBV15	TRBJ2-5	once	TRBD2	TGTGCCACCAGCAGAGTGGGGACTAGCGGGGGAAAAAAGACCCAGTACTTC	CATSRVGTSGGKKTQYF
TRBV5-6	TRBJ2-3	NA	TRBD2	TGTGCCAGCAGCTCCCGCCGCGGGAGGGTTCGGAGCACAGATACGCAGTATTTT	CASSSRRGRVRSTDTQYF
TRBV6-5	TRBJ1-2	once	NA	TGTGCCAGCAGCGCCAGGGGCTATGGCTACACCTTC	CASSARGYGYTF
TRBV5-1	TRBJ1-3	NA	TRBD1	TGCGCCAGCAGCTCTACAGGGGGTAGCTCTGGAAACACCATATATTTT	CASSSTGGSSGNTIYF
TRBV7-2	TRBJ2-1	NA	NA	TGTGCCAGCAGCTTAGCAGGGGCAGGGGGGGATGAGCAGTTCTTC	CASSLAGAGGDEQFF
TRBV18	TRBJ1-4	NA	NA	TGTGCCAGCTCACCCGAGGGCCTTCTGGGGGAAAAACTGTTTTTT	CASSPEGLLGEKLFF
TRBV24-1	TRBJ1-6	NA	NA	TGTGCCACCAGTGAGAACAGGGCTTTTTCACCCCTCCACTTT	CATSENRAFSPLHF
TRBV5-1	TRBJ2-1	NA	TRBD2	TGCGCCAGCAGCTCTAGCGGGGGGGGTCGGGAGCAGTTCTTC	CASSSSGGGREQFF
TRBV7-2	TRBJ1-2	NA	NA	TGTGCCAGCAGCTGGCGGGACAACCGTGGCTACACCTTC	CASSWRDNRGYTF
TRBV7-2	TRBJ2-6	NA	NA	TGTGCCAGCAGCTTAAGACTGCCCTCTGGGGCCAACGTCCTGACTTTC	CASSLRLPSGANVLTF
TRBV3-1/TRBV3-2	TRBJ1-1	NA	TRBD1	TGTGCCAGCAGCCAGGTGGGACAGGGCAACACTGAAGCTTTCTTT	CASSQVGQGNTEAFF
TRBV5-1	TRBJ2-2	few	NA	TGCGCCAGCAGCTTGGCCCTAGGGAACACCGGGGAGCTGTTTTTT	CASSLALGNTGELFF
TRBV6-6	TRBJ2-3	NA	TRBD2	TGTGCCAGCAGTCTTGGACTAGTGGGCGCGGTTGATACGCAGTATTTT	CASSLGLVGAVDTQYF
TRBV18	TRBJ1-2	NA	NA	TGTGCCAGCTCACAGGGTCCTAACTATGGCTACACCTTC	CASSQGPNYGYTF
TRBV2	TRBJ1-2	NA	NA	TGTGCCAGCAACTCTTTCGGGAGGGGTCAGGACTATGGCTACACCTTC	CASNSFGRGQDYGYTF
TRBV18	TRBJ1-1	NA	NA	TGTGCCAGCTCACCAGGATCAGAAAACACTGAAGCTTTCTTT	CASSPGSENTEAFF